Presented here are 23 T cell receptor beta chains from one specimen sequenced in a study of molecular identifiers for immune sequencing clone quantification. TCRdb passed the PCR reads through MiXCR, listing each CDR3 protein once. Among tens of thousands of distinct CDR3 sequences listed, about 18% were seen once. Sequenced: naive CD8+ T cells from blood, with Jurkat cell RNA spiked in. Subset of the sample: FACS-sorted CD8+CD4-CCR7+CD45RA+ naive T cells. These receptors all come from a human donor in good health. Some libraries in this study had Jurkat cell RNA spiked in.

The J gene is TRBJ2-7, the V gene TRBV27; TRBD2 matches 8 bases. With V trimmed by 5 bases and J by 0 bases, 6 bases remained unmatched. Germline CDR1 reads MNHEY; CDR2 reads SMNVEV (reference sequence). The CDR3 sequence is 15 residues long. CDR3 coding DNA: TGTGCCAGCAGTCCGCGGGGGGTCGGCTCCTACGAGCAGTACTTC. Protein: CASSPRGVGSYEQYF.

This clonotype was counted between two and nine times. A much larger clone lies one base from this, so it may be a read error. V and J are TRBV20-1 and TRBJ1-1; D may be TRBD1 (5 bases). The V gene lost 0 bases and the J gene lost 3 bases, with 14 bases spanning the gap. The CDR3 is made up of 15 amino acids. The V gene's germline CDR1 is DFQATT and CDR2 SNEGSKA (reference sequence). CDR3 protein: CSARDVYGGHTEAFF. The CDR3 DNA is TGCAGTGCTAGAGACGTTTACGGGGGACACACTGAAGCTTTCTTT.

Comment on this clonotype: With a much larger clone just one base away, this may be a read error. V and J are TRBV14 and TRBJ2-5, with 7 bases lining up with TRBD1. There are 14 residues in the CDR3. Germline V gives CDR1 SGHDN, CDR2 FVKESK. V dropped 8 bases and J dropped 1; count of bases not matched to a gene: 7. The CDR3 loop is CASGRDRVQETQYF. Here the CDR3 DNA reads TGTGCCAGCGGCCGAGACAGGGTCCAAGAGACCCAGTACTTC.

By share, this clonotype ranks as medium-sized. J is TRBJ2-4 and V is TRBV18; 9 nucleotides line up with TRBD2. Trimming took 3 bases from V and 2 from J; bases not matched to a gene: 8. Germline V gives CDR1 KGHSH, CDR2 LQKENI. The CDR3 is 17 amino acids. The DNA of the CDR3 is TGTGCCAGCTCACCTTTAGCGGGAGAATCCCCCAAAAACATTCAGTACTTC. Its translation is CASSPLAGESPKNIQYF.

This clonotype was seen many times. V gene TRBV6-1 combines with J gene TRBJ2-1, with TRBD2 as a possible D gene (6 bases). CDR3 length: 13 amino acids. V was pared by 4 bases and J by 3 bases, with 7 bases between. The germline gives CDR1 MNHNS, CDR2 SASEGT. This CDR3 reads CASSGGLYNEQFF. The DNA of the CDR3 is TGTGCCAGCAGTGGGGGACTCTACAATGAGCAGTTCTTC.

This clonotype was found many times. The V call is TRBV7-9, the J call TRBJ2-7; no reliable D call. V was pared by 1 base and J by 3 bases, with 10 bases between. CDR1 and CDR2 (germline): SEHNR, FQNEAQ (reference sequence). This CDR3 is 14 amino acids long. The CDR3 loop reads CASSLVGSYYEQYF. CDR3 DNA: TGTGCCAGCAGCTTAGTCGGGTCGTACTACGAGCAGTACTTC.

In its sample, this clonotype was seen a few times. The V gene is TRBV20-1, the J gene TRBJ2-5, with D uncertain. The CDR3 is 11 amino acids. Germline lookup yields CDR1 DFQATT and CDR2 SNEGSKA (reference sequence). Trimming took off 6 bases at V and 7 bases at J, with 12 bases between the two ends. CDR3: CSANYDGTQYF. The CDR3 bases are TGCAGTGCGAACTATGACGGGACCCAGTACTTC.

This clonotype was counted a few times. The CDR3, as DNA: TGTGCCAGCAGTCCCGAACTCACCTACGAGCAGTACTTC. This gives the protein CASSPELTYEQYF. The chain carries TRBV12-3 or TRBV12-4 and TRBJ2-7; D not certain. CDR3 length equals 13 residues. Between the trimmed V and J ends, which lost 5 bases and 2 bases, there was a span of 10 bases.

This clonotype appeared a few times. The chain carries TRBV19 and TRBJ2-1; tentative D call: TRBD1 (6 bases). CDR1 LNHDA and CDR2 SQIVND come from the germline V gene (reference sequence). The CDR3 covers 16 residues. Trimming shortened V by 1 base and J by 5 bases, and 15 bases separated the two germline ends. The CDR3 coding sequence is TGTGCCAGTAGTATAGGGCAGGGGATTGAAAACAATGAGCAGTTCTTC. Translating gives CASSIGQGIENNEQFF. Looking up the rest from reference TRBV19 and TRBJ2-1 gives the full variable domain: DGGITQSPKYLFRKEGQNVTLSCEQNLNHDAMYWYRQDPGQGLRLIYYSQIVNDFQKGDIAEGYSVSREKKESFPLTVTSAQKNPTAFYLCASSIGQGIENNEQFFGPGTRLTVL.

This clonotype was detected a few times. This chain connects TRBV27 to TRBJ1-1; D is unresolved. The CDR3 is 14 residues long. The V end was cut by 6 bases, the J end by 4 bases, with 15 bases between. CDR1 and CDR2 (germline): MNHEY, SMNVEV (reference sequence). The CDR3: CASRPSPWGTEAFF. The CDR3 nucleotides are TGTGCCAGCAGGCCTTCCCCCTGGGGCACTGAAGCTTTCTTT.

Of note for this clonotype: The junction does not match germline at one end; this may be a read error. The chain employs TRBV24-1 and TRBJ2-1, with 9 bases identical to TRBD2. There are 15 residues in the CDR3. Germline CDR1 reads KGHDR; CDR2 reads SFDVKD. The CDR3 sequence is CSTSVVTSGYNEQFF. In DNA form, the CDR3 reads TGCTCCACCAGTGTCGTGACTAGCGGCTACAATGAGCAGTTCTTC.

This clonotype has a handful of counts. A read error is possible here, since a much larger clone lies one base away. V is TRBV29-1 and J is TRBJ2-1; 8 nucleotides agree with TRBD1. The CDR3 is 13 residues long. Germline V gene sequence: CDR1 SQVTM, CDR2 ANQGSEA. The CDR3 DNA sequence: TGCAGCGTCCCCGGGACAGGCTACAATGGGCAGTTCTTC. Amino acid sequence: CSVPGTGYNGQFF.

This clonotype was counted ten times or more. The chain is built from TRBV14 and TRBJ2-3, with D tentatively TRBD2 (5 bases). The CDR3 totals 13 residues. V lost 5 bases and J 4 bases, leaving 10 bases between the germline ends. In germline, CDR1 is SGHDN, CDR2 FVKESK. CDR3 sequence: CASSSVGADTQYF. CDR3 nucleotides: TGTGCCAGCAGCTCCGTCGGGGCAGATACGCAGTATTTT.

This clonotype was seen many times. V usage is TRBV4-1 and J usage is TRBJ2-7; 13 bases agree with TRBD2. The CDR3 extends over 17 amino acids. CDR1 MGHRA and CDR2 YSYEKL come from the germline V gene. V shed 0 bases, J shed 6 bases, and the junction held 8 bases outside the gene matches. The CDR3 region has the DNA TGCGCCAGCAGCCAAGAGGTTACTAGCGGGAGGGCCGTCGAGCAGTACTTC. It specifies CASSQEVTSGRAVEQYF.

The chain recombines TRBV6-2 or TRBV6-3 with TRBJ2-1; D is uncertain. CDR3 size: 12 residues. Deletions cut 3 bases from V and 9 bases from J, with 9 bases between. CDR1 and CDR2 from the germline V gene are MNHEY and SVGEGT. DNA for the CDR3: TGTGCCAGCAGTTATAGGACCCCTGAGCAGTTCTTC. Residues: CASSYRTPEQFF.

This clonotype was recorded at least ten times. The V call is TRBV12-3 or TRBV12-4, the J call TRBJ2-1; tentatively, D is TRBD1 (5 bases). This CDR3 spans 15 amino acids. V gave up 5 bases and J gave up 0 bases, with 11 bases separating them. Written as DNA, the CDR3 is TGTGCCAGCAGTAGGGGTCCTAGCTCCTACAATGAGCAGTTCTTC. It translates to CASSRGPSSYNEQFF.

This clonotype was detected ten times or more. The chain employs TRBV7-9 and TRBJ2-3; D ambiguous. CDR1 and CDR2 (germline): SEHNR, FQNEAQ (reference sequence). The CDR3 runs to 15 residues. V shed 5 bases and J shed 2 bases, with 14 bases lying between them. The CDR3 region has the DNA TGTGCCAGCAGCCCGGTGGTCAGAATCACAGATACGCAGTATTTT. This sequence encodes CASSPVVRITDTQYF.

With respect to this clonotype: This may be a read error, as it is one base from a much larger clone. The V call is TRBV7-6, the J call TRBJ2-7; the match to TRBD2 covers 7 bases. The germline V gene encodes CDR1 SGHVS and CDR2 FNYEAQ. This CDR3 is 14 amino acids long. Here the CDR3 reads CASSFGTNSCEQYF. The CDR3 region has the DNA TGTGCCAGCAGCTTCGGGACTAACTCCTGCGAGCAGTACTTC.

This clonotype was recorded at least ten times. The chain is built from TRBV7-3 and TRBJ2-1, with TRBD1 matching over 7 bases. Germline V CDR1 and CDR2: SGHTA, FQGTGA. The CDR3 sequence is 15 residues long. Trimming cost V 4 bases and J 1 base; bases outside gene matches: 4. CDR3 region: CASSSTGFSYNEQFF. CDR3 sequence (DNA): TGTGCCAGCAGCTCGACAGGGTTTTCCTACAATGAGCAGTTCTTC.

Ten or more counts support this clonotype. The chain carries TRBV28 and TRBJ2-6; D uncertain. This CDR3 spans 13 amino acids. V was shortened by 3 bases and J by 3 bases, with 3 bases between the two germline ends. The V gene's germline CDR1 is MDHEN and CDR2 SYDVKM. The CDR3 DNA reads TGTGCCAGCAGTTTTATTGGGGCCAACGTCCTGACTTTC. This translates into CASSFIGANVLTF.

This clonotype showed up many times. This chain links TRBV27 with TRBJ1-1, with 8 nucleotides matching TRBD1. Germline lookup yields CDR1 MNHEY and CDR2 SMNVEV (reference sequence). The CDR3 is made up of 14 amino acids. The V and J ends lost 3 bases and 4 bases, in that order; junction bases with no gene match: 4. The CDR3 spells CASSFSGGVTEAFF. The CDR3 DNA reads as TGTGCCAGCAGTTTTTCAGGGGGCGTCACTGAAGCTTTCTTT.

The rearrangement links TRBV5-5 to TRBJ2-1; 12 positions match TRBD2. Germline V CDR1 and CDR2: SGHKS, YYEKEE (reference sequence). V was pared by 6 bases and J by 7 bases, with 8 bases of the junction left unmatched. The CDR3 loop spans 15 amino acids. Here the CDR3 DNA reads TGTGCCAGCATCCTAGCGGGAGGGCCGGGGAATGAGCAGTTCTTC. Its protein product is CASILAGGPGNEQFF.

Only a few counts were recorded for this clonotype. The rearrangement links TRBV29-1 to TRBJ2-5, with no clear D. CDR1 is SQVTM and CDR2 is ANQGSEA in the germline V gene. The V end lost 0 bases, the J end lost 5 bases, and 13 bases lay between the germline ends. This CDR3 has 14 amino acids. CDR3 sequence reads: CSVEDRQEAETQYF. The DNA for the CDR3 is TGCAGCGTTGAAGACCGCCAGGAAGCGGAGACCCAGTACTTC.